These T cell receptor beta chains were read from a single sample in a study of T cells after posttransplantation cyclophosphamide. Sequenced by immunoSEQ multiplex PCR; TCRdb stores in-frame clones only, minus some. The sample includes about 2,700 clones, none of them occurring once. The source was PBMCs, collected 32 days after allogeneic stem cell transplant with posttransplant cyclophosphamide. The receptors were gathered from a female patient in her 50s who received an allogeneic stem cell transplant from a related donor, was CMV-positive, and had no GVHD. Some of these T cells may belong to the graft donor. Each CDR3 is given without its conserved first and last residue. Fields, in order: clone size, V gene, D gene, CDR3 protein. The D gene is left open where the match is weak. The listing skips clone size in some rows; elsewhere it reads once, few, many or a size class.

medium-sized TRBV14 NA ASSQDIAGNTIY
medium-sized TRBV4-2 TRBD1 ASSQGTGEGYEQY
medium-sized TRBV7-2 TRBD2 ASSITSGRPYNEQF
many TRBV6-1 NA ASRQGSNQPQH
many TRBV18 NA ASSENGGGLGYGYT
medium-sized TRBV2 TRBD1 ASRRQGTGSPLH
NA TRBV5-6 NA ASSLLGGAARGETQY
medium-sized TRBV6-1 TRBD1 ASTDTGGEGNEQF
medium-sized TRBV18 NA ASSSDGTFRWRNTIY
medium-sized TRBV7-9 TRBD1 ASSSGTGTGELF
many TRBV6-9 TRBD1 ASRTRDRGYGYT
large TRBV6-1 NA ASSTGSMNTEAF
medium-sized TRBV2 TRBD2 ASNPSGVRNEQY
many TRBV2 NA ASTRTGKMNTEAF
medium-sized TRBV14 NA ASSQDRKWAY
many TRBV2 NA ASSTGFATEAF
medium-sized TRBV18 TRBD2 ASSPPSLAGNEQF
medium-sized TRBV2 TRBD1 ASSGDRVYGTEAF
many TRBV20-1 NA SASAGEAF
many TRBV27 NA ASSLSFSGETQY
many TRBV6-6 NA ASTPQSNYGYT
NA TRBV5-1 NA ASSAGAGNTGELF